The 22 T cell receptor beta chains below were found in one sample sequenced in a study of response to subunit inactivated influenza vaccine. TCRdb re-derived calls from the RT-PCR reads in MiXCR, one entry per CDR3 protein. The data show 170,000 or so distinct CDR3 sequences, approximately 12% seen once. This specimen was CD8+ T cells sorted from PBMCs, taken 23 to 25 months after vaccination. The source is a man between 50 and 70 years old who received an inactivated influenza vaccine.

The gene calls are TRBV28 and TRBJ2-3; TRBD2 aligns across 12 bases. Germline V gene data show CDR1 as MDHEN and CDR2 as SYDVKM. The CDR3 has 16 amino acids. Trimming at V came to 7 bases and at J to 3 bases, leaving 8 bases not matched to a gene. The CDR3 sequence: CASTETSGRETDTQYF. The DNA for the CDR3 is TGTGCCAGCACCGAGACTAGCGGGAGAGAGACAGATACGCAGTATTTT.

This clonotype was found a few times. V gene TRBV30 combines with J gene TRBJ1-3; 8 nucleotides match TRBD1. V lost 4 bases and J lost 0; bases outside the gene matches: 8. CDR1 is GTSNPN, CDR2 SVGIG, per germline (reference sequence). This CDR3 spans 16 amino acids. CDR3 sequence: CAWTGGRTYSGNTIYF. The CDR3 DNA is TGTGCCTGGACAGGGGGCCGCACATACTCTGGAAACACCATATATTTT.

V and J are TRBV20-1 and TRBJ2-7; possibly TRBD2 for D (6 bases). Germline V gene lookup returns CDR1 DFQATT and CDR2 SNEGSKA (reference sequence). The CDR3 has 13 residues. The V end lost 0 bases, the J end lost 6 bases, and 12 bases lay between the germline ends. Here the CDR3 DNA reads TGCAGTGCTAGAGATAAGTACGGGAGCGAGCAGTACTTC. Amino acids: CSARDKYGSEQYF.

This clonotype was recorded many times. The V call is TRBV20-1, the J call TRBJ2-5; possible D gene TRBD2, 6 bases. The CDR3 is 15 residues long. Germline V gene lookup returns CDR1 DFQATT and CDR2 SNEGSKA (reference sequence). V lost 5 bases and J lost 7, with 23 bases in between. This CDR3 is CSAPAPGVGGGTQYF. The DNA of the CDR3 is TGCAGTGCTCCAGCCCCGGGAGTGGGTGGAGGGACCCAGTACTTC.

In this sample, this clonotype turned up a few times. V gene TRBV5-1 combines with J gene TRBJ2-7; 8 bases line up with TRBD1. Germline V gene data show CDR1 as SGHRS and CDR2 as YFSETQ. There are 14 residues in the CDR3. After removal of 2 bases from V and 3 bases from J, the junction contained 4 bases not matched to a gene. This CDR3 reads CASSLWGQVYEQYF. In DNA form, the CDR3 reads TGCGCCAGCAGCTTATGGGGACAGGTCTACGAGCAGTACTTC.

Worth noting for this clonotype: This could be a read error, since a much larger clone is one nucleotide away. This chain joins TRBV6-2 or TRBV6-3 and TRBJ2-1; TRBD2 agrees at 12 bases. Trimming cost V 6 bases and J 4 bases; bases outside gene matches: 4. The germline gives CDR1 MNHEY, CDR2 SVGEGT. The CDR3 totals 15 residues. The CDR3 is CASRVTSGGYNEQFF. The CDR3 nucleotides read TGTGCCAGCAGGGTCACTAGCGGGGGGTACAATGAGCAGTTCTTC.

This chain uses TRBV7-2 with TRBJ1-1; TRBD1 matches at 8 bases. The CDR3 loop spans 13 amino acids. V gave up 6 bases and J gave up 1 base; unmatched junction bases: 1. CDR1 is SGHTA and CDR2 is FQGNSA in the germline V gene. This CDR3 is CASRDRENTEAFF. Here the CDR3 DNA reads TGTGCCAGCAGGGACAGGGAGAACACTGAAGCTTTCTTT.

The rearrangement uses TRBV28 and TRBJ2-7, with no clear D. The CDR3 has 13 amino acids. V was shortened by 6 bases and J by 1 base, with 10 bases between the two germline ends. CDR1 MDHEN and CDR2 SYDVKM come from the germline V gene. The CDR3 nucleotides are TGTGCCAGCAGAAGTGGGTTTTCCTACGAGCAGTACTTC. This encodes CASRSGFSYEQYF.

This clonotype was picked up a small number of times. The J gene is TRBJ2-1, the V gene TRBV30; no clear D. V lost 0 bases to trimming and J lost 8 bases, with 11 bases between them. The CDR3 has 13 amino acids. The germline CDR1 and CDR2 sequences are GTSNPN and SVGIG (reference sequence). The CDR3 sequence: CAWSVQSHHEQFF. The CDR3 nucleotides read TGTGCCTGGAGTGTACAATCTCATCATGAGCAGTTCTTC.

This clonotype was recorded many times. The genes are TRBV10-3 and TRBJ2-5, with 15 positions matching TRBD2. V gave up 3 bases and J gave up 2 bases; unmatched junction bases: 7. This CDR3 is built from 18 residues. Per the germline V gene, CDR1 is ENHRY and CDR2 is SYGVKD. The CDR3 loop is CAISDTGTSGRFQETQYF. The CDR3 DNA reads as TGTGCCATCAGTGACACCGGGACTAGCGGGAGGTTTCAAGAGACCCAGTACTTC.

This clonotype has more than one count but fewer than ten. The chain couples TRBV7-8 to TRBJ2-1; a possible D gene is TRBD1 (5 bases). The ends were cut back, 1 base at V and 7 bases at J, with 8 bases in the middle. Germline V lookup: CDR1 SGHVS, CDR2 FQNEAQ. The CDR3 consists of 13 residues. CDR3 sequence reads: CASSLVAGNEQFF. CDR3 coding DNA: TGTGCCAGCAGCTTAGTTGCAGGGAATGAGCAGTTCTTC.

J is TRBJ2-3 and V is TRBV28; 12 bases are a match to TRBD2. CDR3 length: 15 amino acids. Germline V CDR1 and CDR2: MDHEN, SYDVKM. V was pared by 4 bases and J by 5 bases, with 4 bases of the junction left unmatched. CDR3 region: CASSSLAGGRDTQYF. As DNA, the CDR3 is TGTGCCAGCAGTTCCCTAGCGGGAGGGAGAGATACGCAGTATTTT.

The gene calls are TRBV20-1 and TRBJ2-7; D tentatively fits TRBD1 or TRBD2 (5 bases each). Trimming shortened V by 5 bases and J by 0 bases, and 20 bases separated the two germline ends. CDR1 DFQATT and CDR2 SNEGSKA come from the germline V gene (reference sequence). The CDR3 extends over 16 amino acids. CDR3 loop: CSAFTPGPGGSYEQYF. The CDR3 DNA reads as TGCAGTGCTTTTACTCCGGGACCGGGTGGCTCCTACGAGCAGTACTTC.

The chain joins TRBV12-3 or TRBV12-4 to TRBJ1-1; a weak D match, TRBD1 (5 bases). The CDR3 extends over 15 amino acids. V shed 2 bases and J shed 3 bases, with 13 bases lying between them. The CDR3 region is CASSLKGREDTEAFF. For the CDR3, the DNA is TGTGCCAGCAGTTTAAAGGGACGGGAGGACACTGAAGCTTTCTTT.

This chain joins TRBV9 and TRBJ2-5; TRBD2 aligns across 7 bases. In germline, CDR1 is SGDLS, CDR2 YYNGEE. The CDR3 is 15 residues long. After removal of 6 bases from V and 1 base from J, the junction contained 9 bases not matched to a gene. This chain's CDR3 is CASTRGDGGQETQYF. The CDR3 region has the DNA TGTGCCAGCACCCGGGGGGATGGGGGCCAAGAGACCCAGTACTTC.

This clonotype was seen a few times. V is TRBV6-2 or TRBV6-3 and J is TRBJ1-1; the D gene is possibly TRBD1 (5 bases). Trimming left V 6 bases short and J 0 bases short, with 17 bases between. This CDR3 has 16 amino acids. The germline V gene encodes CDR1 MNHEY and CDR2 SVGEGT. CDR3 sequence (DNA): TGTGCCAGCAGGACCCCGGCGGGGGATGTGAACACTGAAGCTTTCTTT. It translates to CASRTPAGDVNTEAFF.

Many counts were recorded for this clonotype. The genes are TRBV28 and TRBJ1-6, with D unclear. In germline, CDR1 is MDHEN, CDR2 SYDVKM. The V and J ends lost 4 bases and 8 bases respectively, with 6 bases between them. This CDR3 has 12 amino acids. The CDR3 sequence: CASSSWDSPLHF. In DNA form, the CDR3 reads TGTGCCAGCAGTTCGTGGGATTCACCCCTCCACTTT.

V gene TRBV7-9 combines with J gene TRBJ2-3; 7 positions match TRBD2. The CDR3 covers 16 residues. V lost 5 bases to trimming and J lost 2 bases; unmatched junction nucleotides: 10. The germline gives CDR1 SEHNR, CDR2 FQNEAQ (reference sequence). CDR3 protein: CASSRHRDYTTDTQYF. CDR3 nucleotides: TGTGCCAGCAGCCGCCATCGGGACTACACCACAGATACGCAGTATTTT.

A few counts support this clonotype. The rearrangement links TRBV4-1 to TRBJ1-6, with a weak D call TRBD1 (6 bases). CDR1 is MGHRA, CDR2 YSYEKL, per germline. CDR3 length equals 15 residues. V was shortened by 4 bases and J by 4 bases, with 11 bases between the two germline ends. CDR3 region: CASSPLTGYNSPLHF. CDR3 DNA sequence: TGCGCCAGCAGCCCCCTAACAGGGTATAATTCACCCCTCCACTTT.

The gene calls are TRBV9 and TRBJ2-7, with a tentative D call TRBD1 (5 bases). Per the germline V gene, CDR1 is SGDLS and CDR2 is YYNGEE. The ends were cut back, 0 bases at V and 3 bases at J, with 10 bases in the middle. The CDR3 is made up of 14 amino acids. The CDR3 loop is CASSVADRNYEQYF. CDR3 nucleotides: TGTGCCAGCAGCGTAGCAGACAGAAACTACGAGCAGTACTTC.

This clonotype was detected many times. In DNA form, the CDR3 reads TGTGCCAGCAGTCTCGGCGACAGTGGACTTAACTACGAGCAGTACTTC. The encoded protein is CASSLGDSGLNYEQYF. V is TRBV27 and J is TRBJ2-7; D is perhaps TRBD1 or TRBD2 (5 bases each). V lost 5 bases, J lost 3 bases, and 20 bases lay in between. In germline, CDR1 is MNHEY, CDR2 SMNVEV (reference sequence). This CDR3 has 16 amino acids.

This clonotype was seen only a few times. This sequence joins TRBV10-3 and TRBJ1-2; D ambiguous. The CDR3 runs to 15 residues. Trimming left V 3 bases short and J 2 bases short, with 13 bases between. The germline CDR1 and CDR2 sequences are ENHRY and SYGVKD. Here the CDR3 DNA reads TGTGCCATCAGTGAAGAGGGTGGGGTCAACTATGGCTACACCTTC. Encoded protein: CAISEEGGVNYGYTF.